These 30 T cell receptor beta chains were sequenced from one sample in a study of T cell clones after liver transplantation. Using immunoSEQ multiplex PCR, the repertoire was profiled, and TCRdb retains in-frame clones only, with some absent. The repertoire holds about 76,000 clones, with around four fifths as singletons. The sample consisted of CD4+ T cells from blood, taken at the 22-month timepoint. The origin of the receptors is a human patient who received a liver transplant. Some T cells may originate from the graft donor.

This chain connects TRBV11-1 to TRBJ1-1; D is undetermined. The CDR3 extends over 13 amino acids. The germline CDR1 and CDR2 sequences are SGHAT and FQDESV (reference sequence). Trimming left V 5 bases short and J 1 base short, with 8 bases between. This chain's CDR3 is CASSRIENTEAFF. CDR3 DNA sequence: TGTGCCAGCAGCCGAATAGAGAACACTGAAGCTTTCTTT.

The chain carries TRBV5-4 and TRBJ2-7, with 13 bases fitting TRBD2. J lost 3 bases, V lost 2 bases, and 2 bases had no gene match. The CDR3 is 15 residues long. Germline V CDR1 and CDR2: SGHNT, YYREEE (reference sequence). The CDR3 DNA reads as TGTGCCAGCAGCTTACGGACTAGCGGGGGCTACGAGCAGTACTTC. This gives the protein CASSLRTSGGYEQYF.

The chain employs TRBV11-3 and TRBJ2-3, with D hard to call. The CDR3 has 13 amino acids. The germline V gene encodes CDR1 SGHNT and CDR2 YENEEA. Deletions cut 6 bases from V and 2 bases from J, with 9 bases between. The CDR3 reads CASSLDTTDTQYF. The CDR3, as DNA: TGTGCCAGCAGTCTTGACACCACAGATACGCAGTATTTT.

This chain uses TRBV29-1 with TRBJ1-3; TRBD1 matches 9 bases. Germline values: CDR1 SQVTM, CDR2 ANQGSEA. The CDR3 runs 15 residues. The trim removed 6 bases at V and 4 bases at J, leaving 10 bases unmatched. CDR3 sequence: CSVKKQGAGGNTIYF. For the CDR3, the DNA is TGCAGCGTGAAAAAACAGGGGGCAGGAGGAAACACCATATATTTT.

V gene TRBV6-5 combines with J gene TRBJ1-2; TRBD1 aligns across 9 bases. V dropped 4 bases and J dropped 8; count of bases not matched to a gene: 8. The CDR3 contains 14 residues. The germline gives CDR1 MNHEY, CDR2 SVGAGI. CDR3 loop: CASSSGQGRRGYTF. In DNA form, the CDR3 reads TGTGCCAGCAGTTCCGGACAGGGGAGGAGGGGCTACACCTTC.

This chain links TRBV6-5 with TRBJ1-1, with TRBD1 identical over 7 bases. CDR3 length: 15 residues. Germline assignment: CDR1 MNHEY and CDR2 SVGAGI. V dropped 6 bases and J dropped 0; count of bases not matched to a gene: 7. CDR3 protein: CASSPSDRLNTEAFF. The CDR3, as DNA: TGTGCCAGCAGCCCTTCGGACAGGCTGAACACTGAAGCTTTCTTT.

This clone appeared once. The J gene is TRBJ2-2, the V gene TRBV7-2; no firm D call. The V gene lost 5 bases and the J gene lost 1 base, with 8 bases spanning the gap. This CDR3 spans 14 amino acids. Germline V gene lookup returns CDR1 SGHTA and CDR2 FQGNSA. In nucleotides, the CDR3 is TGTGCCAGCAGCAGCCAATTGAACACCGGGGAGCTGTTTTTT. Protein sequence: CASSSQLNTGELFF.

J is TRBJ1-1 and V is TRBV14, with a tentative D call TRBD1 (6 bases). From germline, CDR1 is SGHDN and CDR2 FVKESK. V gave up 3 bases and J gave up 1 base, with 9 bases separating them. The CDR3 covers 14 residues. The CDR3 loop is CASSHRGWNTEAFF. As DNA, the CDR3 is TGTGCCAGCAGCCACAGGGGATGGAACACTGAAGCTTTCTTT.

This clone was seen only a few times. This sample includes further DNA sequences coding for the same CDR3. The J gene is TRBJ2-5, the V gene TRBV2; D gene unclear. This CDR3 contains 11 residues. V lost 1 base and J 3 bases, leaving 0 bases between the germline ends. Germline values: CDR1 SNHLY, CDR2 FYNNEI. The CDR3 region is CASSEEETQYF. In nucleotides, the CDR3 is TGTGCCAGCAGTGAAGAAGAGACCCAGTACTTC.

The chain carries TRBV14 and TRBJ1-1, with D maybe TRBD1 (5 bases). The germline V gene encodes CDR1 SGHDN and CDR2 FVKESK. This CDR3 comprises 17 residues. Trimming took 2 bases from V and 0 from J, leaving 16 bases between them. CDR3 in DNA: TGTGCCAGCAGCCAAAAAAAGGGGTTTCAGGTGAACACTGAAGCTTTCTTT. This sequence encodes CASSQKKGFQVNTEAFF.

The chain has TRBV5-1 and TRBJ2-2, with D possibly matching TRBD1 (6 bases). This CDR3 is 17 amino acids long. CDR1 is SGHRS and CDR2 is YFSETQ in the germline V gene. Trimming took 1 base from V and 3 from J, leaving 16 bases between them. CDR3 in DNA: TGCGCCAGCAGCTTGATGCCTCAGGGGACCGACACCGGGGAGCTGTTTTTT. Amino acids: CASSLMPQGTDTGELFF.

Remarks on this clone: The junction does not match germline at one end; this may be a read error. The rearrangement joins TRBV5-1 to TRBJ2-1, with 10 bases aligning to TRBD1. The CDR3 consists of 12 residues. CDR1 is SGHRS, CDR2 YFSETQ, per germline. The CDR3 nucleotides read TGCGCCAGCAGCGCGGACAGGGGGTTGTTTCTCTTC. It codes for CASSADRGLFLF.

The rearrangement uses TRBV2 and TRBJ2-3; possible D gene TRBD2, 5 bases. CDR3 length: 13 amino acids. The germline V and J ends were trimmed by 10 bases and 2 bases, with 13 bases remaining between them. Germline V CDR1 and CDR2: SNHLY, FYNNEI. The CDR3 loop reads CATTGVFTDTQYF. The CDR3 bases are TGTGCCACCACCGGGGTGTTCACAGATACGCAGTATTTT. The full variable domain, completed using reference TRBV2 and TRBJ2-3, is EPEVTQTPSHQVTQMGQEVILRCVPISNHLYFYWYRQILGQKVEFLVSFYNNEISEKSEIFDDQFSVERPDGSNFTLKIRSTKLEDSAMYFCATTGVFTDTQYFGPGTRLTVL.

The chain is built from TRBV5-4 and TRBJ2-7; D gene ambiguous. The germline V gene encodes CDR1 SGHNT and CDR2 YYREEE (reference sequence). V gave up 3 bases and J gave up 5 bases, with 9 bases separating them. This CDR3 comprises 12 residues. The DNA of the CDR3 is TGTGCCAGCAGCTCCACAGCCCACGAGCAGTACTTC. Encoded protein: CASSSTAHEQYF. Together with reference TRBV5-4 and TRBJ2-7, the CDR3 gives the full variable domain: ETGVTQSPTHLIKTRGQQVTLRCSSQSGHNTVSWYQQALGQGPQFIFQYYREEENGRGNFPPRFSGLQFPNYSSELNVNALELDDSALYLCASSSTAHEQYFGPGTRLTVT.

The rearrangement uses TRBV7-8 and TRBJ2-5; 11 bases are a match to TRBD2. J gave up 8 bases and V 10 bases, and 9 bases lay outside the gene matches. CDR1 SGHVS and CDR2 FQNEAQ come from the germline V gene. This CDR3 comprises 13 residues. This CDR3 reads CATILAGAETQYF. The DNA of the CDR3 is TGTGCCACCATACTAGCGGGAGCGGAAACCCAGTACTTC.

The count of this clone is one. This sequence joins TRBV19 and TRBJ2-2; 9 bases fit TRBD1. V was pared by 10 bases and J by 6 bases, with 15 bases of the junction left unmatched. Germline assignment: CDR1 LNHDA and CDR2 SQIVND (reference sequence). CDR3 size: 16 residues. The DNA for the CDR3 is TGTGCCACCAGAAATACTGGACAGGGGAAGGCCGGGGAGCTGTTTTTT. It yields the protein CATRNTGQGKAGELFF. The variable domain in full, with the rest retrieved from reference TRBV19 and TRBJ2-2, is DGGITQSPKYLFRKEGQNVTLSCEQNLNHDAMYWYRQDPGQGLRLIYYSQIVNDFQKGDIAEGYSVSREKKESFPLTVTSAQKNPTAFYLCATRNTGQGKAGELFFGEGSRLTVL.

The chain employs TRBV11-2 and TRBJ2-3; 8 positions agree with TRBD2. The J segment lost 0 bases and the V segment lost 4 bases, leaving 6 bases of the junction unmatched. This CDR3 has 16 amino acids. The V gene's germline CDR1 is SGHAT and CDR2 FQNNGV. CDR3 amino acids: CASSSGLDPSTDTQYF. CDR3 sequence (DNA): TGTGCCAGCAGCTCGGGACTAGATCCTAGCACAGATACGCAGTATTTT.

The chain joins TRBV30 to TRBJ2-3, with 7 nucleotides matching TRBD2. The CDR3 sequence is 12 residues long. V shed 7 bases and J 8 bases; nucleotides not matched to a gene: 9. Looked up from germline, CDR1 is GTSNPN and CDR2 is SVGIG (reference sequence). CDR3 sequence: CALGLGAGTQYF. The CDR3 DNA reads as TGTGCCTTAGGACTAGGGGCCGGTACGCAGTATTTT.

This clone was found a few times. The genes are TRBV19 and TRBJ2-5, with 9 bases fitting TRBD2. CDR3 length: 15 amino acids. J was trimmed by 1 base and V by 5 bases; bases with no gene match: 5. Germline lookup yields CDR1 LNHDA and CDR2 SQIVND (reference sequence). CDR3 sequence reads: CASSVIAGVQETQYF. CDR3 in DNA: TGTGCCAGTAGTGTGATAGCGGGAGTCCAAGAGACCCAGTACTTC.

The chain uses TRBV5-4 and TRBJ2-7; D is perhaps TRBD1 or TRBD2 (5 bases each). Germline values: CDR1 SGHNT, CDR2 YYREEE (reference sequence). The CDR3 contains 15 residues. Trimming cost V 4 bases and J 6 bases, with 20 bases left between them. The CDR3, as DNA: TGTGCCAGCAGCACAGGACTCGACCCATCTTCCGAGCAGTACTTC. Translated, it gives CASSTGLDPSSEQYF.

V gene TRBV6-5 combines with J gene TRBJ1-3, with 9 bases matching TRBD1. The CDR3 loop spans 15 amino acids. Germline V gene lookup returns CDR1 MNHEY and CDR2 SVGAGI. After removal of 8 bases from V and 5 bases from J, the junction contained 10 bases not matched to a gene. The CDR3 loop is CASASEGTGRNTIYF. The CDR3 coding sequence is TGTGCCAGCGCGAGCGAGGGGACAGGGAGAAACACCATATATTTT.

The chain carries TRBV14 and TRBJ1-1; D remains ambiguous. This CDR3 region has 13 residues. The germline gives CDR1 SGHDN, CDR2 FVKESK. Trimming took off 4 bases at V and 12 bases at J, with 18 bases between the two ends. The CDR3 DNA reads as TGTGCCAGCAGCCCTCTGAACGAAATCAGGTCTTTCTTT. It is translated as CASSPLNEIRSFF.

This rearrangement joins TRBV7-9 to TRBJ2-7; tentative D call: TRBD2 (5 bases). The germline V and J ends were trimmed by 1 base and 5 bases, with 9 bases remaining between them. The CDR3 runs to 13 residues. The germline V gene encodes CDR1 SEHNR and CDR2 FQNEAQ (reference sequence). CDR3 nucleotide sequence: TGTGCCAGCAGCTTAGGAGGGTTGGACGAGCAGTACTTC. Protein sequence: CASSLGGLDEQYF. Combining the CDR3 with reference TRBV7-9 and TRBJ2-7 gives the whole variable domain DTGVSQNPRHKITKRGQNVTFRCDPISEHNRLYWYRQTLGQGPEFLTYFQNEAQLEKSRLLSDRFSAERPKGSFSTLEIQRTEQGDSAMYLCASSLGGLDEQYFGPGTRLTVT.

The chain combines TRBV7-2 with TRBJ1-4, with D unresolved. Per the germline V gene, CDR1 is SGHTA and CDR2 is FQGNSA. The length of the CDR3 is 15 residues. V lost 4 bases and J lost 4, with 13 bases in between. CDR3 bases: TGTGCCAGCAGCTCCAAAAAAAGGGATAATGAAAAACTGTTTTTT. Translated, it gives CASSSKKRDNEKLFF.

V gene TRBV27 combines with J gene TRBJ2-5, with 7 nucleotides matching TRBD2. Germline-derived CDR1 and CDR2 are MNHEY and SMNVEV (reference sequence). The CDR3 is made up of 14 amino acids. Losses at the gene ends were 6 bases for V and 5 bases for J; bases not matched to a gene: 9. The CDR3 is CASSPYAGGETQYF. As DNA, the CDR3 is TGTGCCAGCAGCCCCTATGCCGGGGGGGAGACCCAGTACTTC.

This clone showed up just a few times. The chain couples TRBV6-5 to TRBJ2-7; 7 bases agree with TRBD1. The CDR3 runs 13 residues. Per germline, CDR1 MNHEY and CDR2 SVGAGI. The V gene end was trimmed by 6 bases and the J gene end by 5 bases; junction bases not matched to a gene: 7. The CDR3 loop is CASSLGQAHEQYF. The CDR3 nucleotides are TGTGCCAGCAGCCTCGGACAGGCCCACGAGCAGTACTTC.

The chain carries TRBV6-1 and TRBJ1-1, with 9 nucleotides matching TRBD1. Germline V gives CDR1 MNHNS, CDR2 SASEGT. Losses at the gene ends were 8 bases for V and 5 bases for J; bases not matched to a gene: 12. The CDR3 runs 15 residues. CDR3 sequence (DNA): TGTGCCAGCCAAGAAGGGGACAGGGAGGGGACTGAAGCTTTCTTT. This sequence encodes CASQEGDREGTEAFF.

The chain combines TRBV7-9 with TRBJ1-1, with D hard to call. V was pared by 5 bases and J by 3 bases, with 19 bases between. The germline V gene encodes CDR1 SEHNR and CDR2 FQNEAQ (reference sequence). There are 16 residues in the CDR3. The CDR3 is CASSRVGRASDTEAFF. The CDR3 coding sequence is TGTGCCAGCAGCCGGGTCGGCCGGGCGTCTGACACTGAAGCTTTCTTT.

The genes are TRBV4-1 and TRBJ1-2, with a weak D call TRBD1 (5 bases). Per the germline V gene, CDR1 is MGHRA and CDR2 is YSYEKL. The CDR3 is 15 residues long. V lost 0 bases, J lost 4 bases, and 12 bases lay in between. Here the CDR3 DNA reads TGCGCCAGCAGCCAAGATCCGGGGGTTGGCTATGGCTACACCTTC. Protein sequence: CASSQDPGVGYGYTF.

The genes are TRBV5-1 and TRBJ1-2; D is possibly TRBD1 (5 bases). V lost 0 bases to trimming and J lost 4 bases, with 19 bases between them. CDR3 length: 17 amino acids. Germline V gives CDR1 SGHRS, CDR2 YFSETQ. The CDR3 DNA reads TGCGCCAGCAGCTTGGGCCAGGGACTAAGGTACGGCTATGGCTACACCTTC. Amino acid sequence: CASSLGQGLRYGYGYTF.